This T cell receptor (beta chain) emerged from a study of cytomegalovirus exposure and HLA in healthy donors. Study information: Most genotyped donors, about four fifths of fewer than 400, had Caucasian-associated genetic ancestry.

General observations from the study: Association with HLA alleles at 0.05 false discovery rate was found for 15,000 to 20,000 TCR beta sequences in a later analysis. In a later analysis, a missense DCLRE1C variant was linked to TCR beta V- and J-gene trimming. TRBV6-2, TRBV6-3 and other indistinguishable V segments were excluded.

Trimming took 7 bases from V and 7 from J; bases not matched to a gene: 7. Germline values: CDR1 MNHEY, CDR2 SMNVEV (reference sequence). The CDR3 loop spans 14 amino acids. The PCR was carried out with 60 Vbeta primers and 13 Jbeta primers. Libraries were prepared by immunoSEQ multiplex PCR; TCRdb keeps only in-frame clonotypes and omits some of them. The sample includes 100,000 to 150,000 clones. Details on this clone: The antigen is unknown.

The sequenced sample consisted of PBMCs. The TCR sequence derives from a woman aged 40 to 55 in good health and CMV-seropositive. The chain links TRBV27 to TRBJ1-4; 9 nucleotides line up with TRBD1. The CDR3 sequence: CASTSGQGPEKLFF. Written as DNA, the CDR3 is TGTGCCAGCACCTCGGGACAGGGTCCTGAAAAACTGTTTTTT.